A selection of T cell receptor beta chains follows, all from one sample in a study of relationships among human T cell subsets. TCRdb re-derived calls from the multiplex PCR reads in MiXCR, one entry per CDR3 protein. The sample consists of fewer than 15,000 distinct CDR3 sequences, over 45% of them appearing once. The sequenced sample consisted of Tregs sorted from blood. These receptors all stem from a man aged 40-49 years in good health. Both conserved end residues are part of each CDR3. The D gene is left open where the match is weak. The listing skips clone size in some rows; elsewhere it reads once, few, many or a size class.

CASSEGLAGETSYEQYF | TGCGCCAGCAGTGAGGGACTAGCGGGAGAAACCTCCTACGAGCAGTACTTC | . | TRBJ2-7 | TRBD2 | TRBV10-1
CASSTDRSLLYEQYF | TGTGCCAGCAGCACAGACAGGAGCCTACTCTACGAGCAGTACTTC | few | TRBJ2-7 | . | TRBV27
CSVEGVGDYEQYF | TGCAGCGTTGAAGGGGTGGGGGACTACGAGCAGTACTTC | few | TRBJ2-7 | . | TRBV29-1
CASMRTSGRARANEQFF | TGTGCCAGCATGAGGACTAGCGGGAGGGCCCGGGCGAATGAGCAGTTCTTC | . | TRBJ2-1 | TRBD2 | TRBV2
CASSARLPPETQYF | TGTGCCAGCAGCGCCCGACTTCCTCCGGAGACCCAGTACTTC | few | TRBJ2-5 | . | TRBV11-2
CASSSEDLNAISSYEQYF | TGTGCCAGCAGTTCCGAGGATCTTAATGCTATCTCCTCCTACGAGCAGTACTTC | . | TRBJ2-7 | . | TRBV12-3/TRBV12-4
CASSLRGSGRYEQYF | TGTGCCAGCAGCTTACGGGGTAGCGGGAGATATGAGCAGTACTTC | . | TRBJ2-7 | TRBD2 | TRBV13
CASSREVLYGYTF | TGTGCCAGCAGCCGTGAGGTACTCTATGGCTACACCTTC | . | TRBJ1-2 | . | TRBV11-2
CASSVAGGSYEQYF | TGTGCCAGCTCCGTAGCGGGGGGCTCCTACGAGCAGTACTTC | . | TRBJ2-7 | TRBD2 | TRBV11-1
CATKAGVGTDTQYF | TGCGCCACCAAAGCGGGGGTGGGCACAGATACGCAGTATTTT | few | TRBJ2-3 | TRBD2 | TRBV5-1
CASGEGVRTNTEAFF | TGTGCCAGTGGGGAGGGCGTACGGACGAACACTGAAGCTTTCTTT | few | TRBJ1-1 | . | TRBV19
CASSVTGTSGTSSYNEQFF | TGTGCCAGCAGTGTCACCGGGACTAGCGGGACGAGCTCCTACAATGAGCAGTTCTTC | . | TRBJ2-1 | TRBD2 | TRBV2
CASSSPGTGAVIEQETQYF | TGTGCCAGCAGTTCGCCCGGGACAGGGGCCGTAATAGAGCAAGAGACCCAGTACTTC | . | TRBJ2-5 | TRBD1 | TRBV12-3/TRBV12-4
CASSLWAEAFF | TGTGCCAGCAGCCTGTGGGCCGAAGCTTTCTTT | . | TRBJ1-1 | . | TRBV11-2
CASSEERRTNTGELFF | TGCGCCAGCAGTGAGGAAAGACGGACTAACACCGGGGAGCTGTTTTTT | few | TRBJ2-2 | . | TRBV10-2
CASGRRAPDTQYF | TGTGCCAGCGGGCGGAGGGCACCAGATACGCAGTATTTT | few | TRBJ2-3 | . | TRBV28
CASSLDAVNPEAFF | TGTGCCAGCAGCTTAGATGCGGTGAACCCTGAAGCTTTCTTT | . | TRBJ1-1 | . | TRBV7-9
CACGARGVGYTF | TGTGCCTGCGGGGCCCGAGGCGTTGGCTACACCTTC | . | TRBJ1-2 | . | TRBV30
CASSNGQGQNTEAFF | TGTGCCAGCAGTAATGGACAGGGGCAGAACACTGAAGCTTTCTTT | . | TRBJ1-1 | TRBD1 | TRBV12-3/TRBV12-4
CASSLAWDSLYEQYF | TGTGCCAGCAGCTTGGCATGGGACAGCCTCTACGAGCAGTACTTC | few | TRBJ2-7 | TRBD1 | TRBV5-5
CSVEWTSRNNEQFF | TGCAGTGTTGAATGGACTAGCCGGAACAATGAGCAGTTCTTC | . | TRBJ2-1 | TRBD2 | TRBV29-1
CASSMGPLDEQFF | TGCGCCAGCAGCATGGGCCCTCTGGATGAGCAGTTCTTC | . | TRBJ2-1 | . | TRBV5-1
CAIRGVNQPQHF | TGTGCCATCAGGGGAGTCAATCAGCCCCAGCATTTT | . | TRBJ1-5 | . | TRBV10-3
CASRSPKRELEQYF | TGTGCCAGCAGGTCTCCTAAGCGGGAGCTCGAGCAGTACTTC | . | TRBJ2-7 | TRBD2 | TRBV11-2
CASSLVFLAGGAETQYF | TGTGCCAGCAGCTTAGTCTTCCTAGCGGGAGGGGCAGAGACCCAGTACTTC | few | TRBJ2-5 | TRBD2 | TRBV7-8
CASSQTGTESSKGYTF | TGCGCCAGCAGCCAAACCGGGACCGAATCTTCGAAGGGCTACACCTTC | few | TRBJ1-2 | . | TRBV4-1
CASSQGPGANSYEQYF | TGTGCCAGCAGCCAAGGGCCGGGGGCCAACTCCTACGAGCAGTACTTC | once | TRBJ2-7 | . | TRBV4-2
CASSAGVDGNTIYF | TGTGCCAGCAGCGCCGGAGTGGATGGCAACACCATATATTTT | few | TRBJ1-3 | . | TRBV11-2
CSAQSTEAFF | TGCAGTGCACAGTCCACTGAAGCTTTCTTT | . | TRBJ1-1 | . | TRBV20-1
CASSPTGNTRTDTQYF | TGTGCCAGCAGCCCTACTGGGAACACGCGCACAGATACGCAGTATTTT | few | TRBJ2-3 | . | TRBV11-2
CASGLTGSGYTF | TGTGCCAGCGGACTGACAGGGAGTGGCTACACCTTC | . | TRBJ1-2 | TRBD1 | TRBV6-5
CASKQGQPYYEQYF | TGTGCCAGCAAACAGGGACAGCCTTACTACGAGCAGTACTTC | . | TRBJ2-7 | TRBD1 | TRBV28
CASSSGQAAFF | TGTGCCAGCAGCTCGGGACAGGCGGCTTTCTTT | . | TRBJ1-1 | TRBD1 | TRBV11-1
CSATTGGEQFF | TGCAGCGCAACTACGGGGGGTGAGCAGTTCTTC | . | TRBJ2-1 | TRBD2 | TRBV29-1
CASSQGLAGVGPEQYF | TGCGCCAGCAGCCAGGGACTAGCGGGAGTCGGGCCCGAGCAGTACTTC | . | TRBJ2-7 | TRBD2 | TRBV4-1
CASSQGLPSSGNTIYF | TGCGCCAGCAGCCAAGGTTTACCTAGCTCTGGAAACACCATATATTTT | few | TRBJ1-3 | . | TRBV4-1
CASRQYFNEQFF | TGTGCCAGCCGACAGTACTTTAATGAGCAGTTCTTC | once | TRBJ2-1 | . | TRBV2
CASLTAGANVLTF | TGTGCCAGCCTAACGGCTGGGGCCAACGTCCTGACTTTC | . | TRBJ2-6 | . | TRBV28
CAISDRGLAGGTGFF | TGTGCCATCAGTGATAGGGGACTAGCGGGAGGGACTGGATTCTTC | . | TRBJ2-1 | TRBD2 | TRBV10-3
CSARDPRVPGNTIYF | TGCAGTGCTAGAGATCCACGGGTTCCTGGAAACACCATATATTTT | . | TRBJ1-3 | . | TRBV20-1
CASSQRQGMNEQYF | TGTGCCAGCAGCCAAAGACAGGGGATGAACGAGCAGTACTTC | . | TRBJ2-7 | TRBD1 | TRBV16
CSVATAGTGTVEQYF | TGCAGCGTCGCCACCGCCGGGACAGGGACCGTCGAGCAGTACTTC | . | TRBJ2-7 | TRBD1 | TRBV29-1
CSVGDRGPYGYTF | TGCAGCGTAGGGGACAGGGGGCCGTATGGCTACACCTTC | . | TRBJ1-2 | TRBD1 | TRBV29-1
CASRQAWGEQYF | TGCGCCAGCCGTCAAGCTTGGGGTGAGCAGTACTTC | . | TRBJ2-7 | . | TRBV10-2
CASSYSRGYGYTF | TGTGCCAGCAGTTACTCGAGGGGATATGGCTACACCTTC | few | TRBJ1-2 | . | TRBV6-5
CASSPTGALRADTQYF | TGTGCCAGCAGCCCGACAGGAGCCCTCAGGGCAGATACGCAGTATTTT | . | TRBJ2-3 | . | TRBV11-1
CASSSTLLAGSTDTQYF | TGTGCCAGCAGCTCGACCCTACTAGCGGGCAGCACAGATACGCAGTATTTT | . | TRBJ2-3 | TRBD2 | TRBV13
CASSAGGLSSGANVLTF | TGTGCCAGCAGTGCAGGGGGTCTAAGCTCTGGGGCCAACGTCCTGACTTTC | . | TRBJ2-6 | TRBD1 | TRBV6-6
CASSPDRGNQPQHF | TGTGCCAGCTCACCGGACAGGGGCAATCAGCCCCAGCATTTT | . | TRBJ1-5 | TRBD1 | TRBV18
CSVRTSGAHSSYNEQFF | TGCAGCGTAAGGACTAGCGGGGCTCATAGCTCCTACAATGAGCAGTTCTTC | . | TRBJ2-1 | TRBD2 | TRBV29-1